This T cell receptor beta chain was identified in a study of response to subunit inactivated influenza vaccine. TCRdb analysed the RT-PCR reads with MiXCR anew, one entry per CDR3 protein. This sample has 500,000 to 600,000 distinct CDR3 sequences, with approximately 10% found just once. Trimming removed 5 bases at V and 1 base at J, with 12 bases between. Germline CDR1 reads SNHLY; CDR2 reads FYNNEI. This CDR3 is built from 16 residues. This same sample was also taken into another study, of T cells expressing NK-cell markers. From that report: Researchers built TCR beta cDNA using 5'RACE template switching with UMIs. Underlying the TCR beta repertoires were sorted CD3+CD56+NKG2C+, CD3+CD56+NKG2C- and CD3+CD56-NKG2C+ T cells.

The gene calls are TRBV2 and TRBJ2-6; possible D gene TRBD1, 6 bases. The clonotype comes from a man aged 50 to 59 who received an inactivated influenza vaccine. Sequenced here: PBMCs from blood, sampled on the day of vaccination. In nucleotides, the CDR3 is TGTGCCAGCAGTCGGGACACCGAGTCTGGGGCCAACGTCCTGACTTTC. Translation: CASSRDTESGANVLTF.